This T cell receptor (beta chain) appears in the sequencing data of a study of CXCR3-negative and CXCR3-positive naive CD8 T cells. Overall study: Sequencing gave roughly 130 million TRB reads overall, about 1.5 +/- 0.3 million per library. Regarding the study as a whole: Memory CD8+ T cell repertoires were far less diverse than both naive subsets. Naive cells with CXCR3 showed TRB CDR3s that were more hydrophobic than those in CXCR3-negative naive cells.

Of note for this clonotype: The antigen remains unidentified.

Researchers prepared the TRB cDNA libraries using 5' RACE with UMI labels. Reanalyzing the 5' RACE reads, TCRdb keeps one entry per CDR3 protein, without DNA. The sample includes 20,000 to 25,000 distinct CDR3 sequences. Each CD8+ T cell subset was flow-sorted in triplicate. Every sort contained around 310,000 cells. This CDR3 comprises 13 residues. Germline assignment: CDR1 PRHDT and CDR2 FYEKMQ (reference sequence). The chain couples TRBV13 to TRBJ1-1; as DNA is missing, the TRBD1 call by TCRdb cannot be tested. This clonotype was obtained from a human donor in good health. Some clones in this sample may be carry-over from other donors' samples. Sequencing was performed on naive CXCR3- CD8+ T cells from blood. Subset of the sample: CD45RO-CCR7+CD27+CD95- naive CD8+ T cells lacking CXCR3 (TNR3-). The CDR3 sequence: CASSPPQAIEAFF.